Described below is a single T cell receptor (beta chain) sequence and its context. The antigen is unknown. CDR1 and CDR2 (germline): WSHSY, SAAADI. The CDR3 extends over 13 amino acids. The V and J ends lost 6 bases and 2 bases, in that order; junction bases with no gene match: 4. This sample is part of a study of somatic mutations in cytotoxic T cells in rheumatoid arthritis. The protocol was immunoSEQ multiplex PCR, while the TCRdb copy is restricted to in-frame clones and leaves out a portion. The sample carries fewer than 12,000 clones, roughly 74% recorded once. Whole-study findings and limits: Patients with rheumatoid arthritis did not differ significantly from age-matched healthy controls in CD8+ T-cell clonality.

The study pulled out CD4+ and CD8+ cells with positive magnetic bead selection and then checked their purity by flow cytometry. This sequence was found in a man in his 60s in good health. The specimen was CD8+ T cells sorted from blood. V gene TRBV10-2 combines with J gene TRBJ2-7; 7 bases fit TRBD1. The CDR3 bases are TGCGCCAGCAGGGGTGGGACAGCCTACGAGCAGTACTTC. Translating it yields CASRGGTAYEQYF.